These 4 T cell receptor beta chains share one sample of origin, sequenced in a study of blood T cells in healthy people across ages. For the second PCR, which ran for roughly 7 to 11 cycles, a sample-barcoded 5' primer and a J-beta primer mix were used. TCRdb passed the 5' RACE reads through MiXCR, listing each CDR3 protein once. The sample records around 1,600,000 distinct CDR3 sequences, roughly two fifths being singletons. The sequenced material came from blood. The receptors derive from a woman aged 18-29 years in good health.

The chain is built from TRBV5-1 and TRBJ2-1; TRBD1 matches at 10 bases. The end of the DNA fits TRBJ2-7 better, so the J call may be wrong. Looked up from germline, CDR1 is SGHRS and CDR2 is YFSETQ. This CDR3 has 15 amino acids. The CDR3 here is CASSLTGTGDPEQYF. The CDR3, as DNA: TGCGCCAGCAGCTTAACCGGGACAGGGGATCCCGAGCAGTACTTC.

This chain joins TRBV13 and TRBJ2-7; 9 bases map to TRBD2. Matching the DNA end better, TRBJ2-5 makes the J call doubtful. The CDR3 spans 14 residues. CDR1 is PRHDT and CDR2 is FYEKMQ in the germline V gene (reference sequence). CDR3 sequence: CASDKAGGMETQYF. CDR3 DNA: TGTGCCAGTGACAAAGCGGGGGGTATGGAGACCCAGTACTTC.

The gene calls are TRBV4-3 and TRBJ2-7, with 11 bases aligning to TRBD2. The CDR3 sequence is 16 residues long. CDR1 and CDR2 from the germline V gene are LGHNA and YSLEER. Trimming at V came to 2 bases and at J to 6 bases, leaving 9 bases not matched to a gene. CDR3 region: CASSQNLAGGVGEQYF. The CDR3 DNA reads as TGCGCCAGCAGCCAAAATCTAGCGGGAGGCGTGGGCGAGCAGTACTTC.

The J gene is TRBJ2-7, the V gene TRBV29-1; weak D call: TRBD1 (6 bases). The V end was cut by 4 bases, the J end by 2 bases, with 9 bases between. This CDR3 is 12 amino acids long. Germline CDR1 is SQVTM and CDR2 is ANQGSEA. The CDR3 region has the DNA TGCAGCGTTGCCAGGGGACCCTACGAGCAGTACTTC. Translation: CSVARGPYEQYF.